What follows are 27 T cell receptor beta chains derived from one specimen sequenced in a study of CD8 T cells in Susac syndrome. Reverse transcription of roughly 0.5 to 1 ug RNA used random hexamers. TCRdb re-analysed the immunoSEQ multiplex PCR reads in MiXCR, keeping a single row per CDR3 protein. The sample contains about 120,000 distinct CDR3 sequences, around 94% of which appear only once. Sequenced input: CD4+ T cells from PBMCs. These receptors were obtained from a human donor in good health.

This sequence joins TRBV3-1 and TRBJ2-1; 9 nucleotides match TRBD2. With 1 base clipped from V and 7 bases from J, the junction kept 11 bases outside the gene matches. This CDR3 has 17 amino acids. Germline V lookup: CDR1 LGHDT, CDR2 YNNKEL (reference sequence). The CDR3 DNA follows: TGTGCCAGCAGCCAAGGCCACGTAGCGGGAGTAGTAAATGAGCAGTTCTTC. Amino acids: CASSQGHVAGVVNEQFF.

The V gene is TRBV2, the J gene TRBJ2-2, with 8 bases fitting TRBD2. CDR1 is SNHLY, CDR2 FYNNEI, per germline. CDR3 length equals 16 residues. Germline trimming cut 5 bases from V and 4 bases from J; bases unmatched to any gene: 9. Here the CDR3 DNA reads TGTGCCAGCAGTCAAGGCGGGGGGCGAGGCACCGGGGAGCTGTTTTTT. Residues: CASSQGGGRGTGELFF.

This clonotype appeared once. The chain employs TRBV20-1 and TRBJ2-5, with TRBD2 matching over 7 bases. V lost 6 bases and J lost 1; bases outside the gene matches: 11. Germline V lookup: CDR1 DFQATT, CDR2 SNEGSKA (reference sequence). The CDR3 spans 15 residues. CDR3 nucleotides: TGCAGTGCCAAACTATCGGGAGGAATCCAAGAGACCCAGTACTTC. Its protein product is CSAKLSGGIQETQYF.

V usage is TRBV5-1 and J usage is TRBJ2-5; D is undetermined. Germline CDR1 and CDR2: SGHRS and YFSETQ. The CDR3 loop spans 14 amino acids. With 1 base removed from V and 5 bases from J, the gap between germline ends came to 12 bases. The CDR3 spells CASSLSVPVETQYF. The CDR3 DNA reads TGCGCCAGCAGCTTGAGTGTTCCGGTGGAGACCCAGTACTTC.

The rearrangement links TRBV6-1 to TRBJ2-1, with 11 bases fitting TRBD2. Germline CDR1 MNHNS, CDR2 SASEGT. CDR3 length equals 16 residues. V trimming: 3 bases; J trimming: 3 bases; junction bases outside the gene matches: 4. The CDR3 DNA reads as TGTGCCAGCAGTGATAGCGGGAGGGCCAACTACAATGAGCAGTTCTTC. Encoded protein: CASSDSGRANYNEQFF.

V gene TRBV5-1 combines with J gene TRBJ2-2; 8 positions match TRBD1. Germline CDR1 is SGHRS and CDR2 is YFSETQ. V trimming: 4 bases; J trimming: 0 bases; junction bases outside the gene matches: 5. The CDR3 runs to 16 residues. CDR3 bases: TGCGCCAGCAGCACCGGGACAGGAACGAACACCGGGGAGCTGTTTTTT. It yields the protein CASSTGTGTNTGELFF.

The chain carries TRBV24-1 and TRBJ2-2; D unclear. The CDR3 is made up of 14 amino acids. The V and J ends lost 5 bases and 4 bases respectively, with 10 bases between them. The germline V gene has CDR1 KGHDR and CDR2 SFDVKD. CDR3 sequence (DNA): TGTGCCACCAGTGGGGAAACCCCCACCGGGGAGCTGTTTTTT. It codes for CATSGETPTGELFF.

The gene calls are TRBV19 and TRBJ2-1; 9 bases line up with TRBD2. CDR1 LNHDA and CDR2 SQIVND come from the germline V gene (reference sequence). The CDR3 is 16 residues long. The V gene end was trimmed by 5 bases and the J gene end by 7 bases; junction bases not matched to a gene: 12. The CDR3 coding sequence is TGTGCCAGTAGTTCGCCAGCGGGAGGTTTAAGGAATGAGCAGTTCTTC. Protein sequence: CASSSPAGGLRNEQFF.

The chain has TRBV7-9 and TRBJ2-7; D gene uncertain. The CDR3 runs 14 residues. Per germline, CDR1 SEHNR and CDR2 FQNEAQ (reference sequence). V shed 3 bases and J shed 2 bases, with 11 bases lying between them. The CDR3 is CASSFLASAYEQYF. CDR3 DNA sequence: TGTGCCAGCAGCTTCCTCGCCAGCGCCTACGAGCAGTACTTC.

The chain employs TRBV2 and TRBJ2-1; tentative D call: TRBD1 (6 bases). Between the trimmed V and J ends, which lost 7 bases and 9 bases, there was a span of 16 bases. Germline-derived CDR1 and CDR2 are SNHLY and FYNNEI. This CDR3 spans 13 amino acids. The CDR3 here is CASKVDRRGEQFF. In DNA, the CDR3 is TGTGCCAGCAAGGTGGACCGCAGGGGTGAGCAGTTCTTC.

The V gene is TRBV3-1, the J gene TRBJ2-4; 8 bases agree with TRBD2. V shed 4 bases and J 8 bases; nucleotides not matched to a gene: 4. Germline V lookup: CDR1 LGHDT, CDR2 YNNKEL (reference sequence). The CDR3 consists of 13 residues. CDR3 region: CASSLGLADIQYF. The CDR3 DNA reads TGTGCCAGCAGCCTTGGACTAGCAGACATTCAGTACTTC. Supplemented by reference TRBV3-1 and TRBJ2-4, the full variable domain reads DTAVSQTPKYLVTQMGNDKSIKCEQNLGHDTMYWYKQDSKKFLKIMFSYNNKELIINETVPNRFSPKSPDKAHLNLHINSLELGDSAVYFCASSLGLADIQYFGAGTRLSVL.

The chain recombines TRBV5-4 with TRBJ1-4; D remains unclear. V dropped 1 base and J dropped 8 bases, with 12 bases sitting between them. The germline V gene has CDR1 SGHNT and CDR2 YYREEE (reference sequence). The CDR3 covers 14 residues. Written as DNA, the CDR3 is TGTGCCAGCAGCTTGAGAGACATGGGAGAAAAACTGTTTTTT. It codes for CASSLRDMGEKLFF.

The rearrangement uses TRBV25-1 and TRBJ2-5, with D perhaps matching TRBD1 (5 bases). The CDR3 length is 14 residues. CDR1 is MGHDK and CDR2 is SYGVNS in the germline V gene. Between the trimmed V and J ends, which lost 5 bases and 1 base, there was a span of 11 bases. CDR3 coding DNA: TGTGCCAGCAGTCCCATGGACATCCAAGAGACCCAGTACTTC. The encoded protein is CASSPMDIQETQYF. The variable domain in full, completed from reference TRBV25-1 and TRBJ2-5, reads EADIYQTPRYLVIGTGKKITLECSQTMGHDKMYWYQQDPGMELHLIHYSYGVNSTEKGDLSSESTVSRIRTEHFPLTLESARPSHTSQYLCASSPMDIQETQYFGPGTRLLVL.

The chain uses TRBV6-2 or TRBV6-3 and TRBJ2-7; TRBD1 aligns across 8 bases. Germline V lookup: CDR1 MNHEY, CDR2 SVGEGT. The CDR3 consists of 14 residues. The ends lost 4 bases at V and 3 bases at J; junction bases unmatched: 5. CDR3 sequence: CASSFTGTGYEQYF. Here the CDR3 DNA reads TGTGCCAGCAGTTTTACCGGGACAGGCTACGAGCAGTACTTC.

The chain uses TRBV6-5 and TRBJ2-1, with D perhaps TRBD1 (5 bases). Germline V gene lookup returns CDR1 MNHEY and CDR2 SVGAGI. The CDR3 extends over 15 amino acids. Trimming took off 4 bases at V and 9 bases at J, with 19 bases between the two ends. As DNA, the CDR3 is TGTGCCAGCAGTTGGAATCTAAGGGGTTCGGGTGAGCAGTTCTTC. Its translation: CASSWNLRGSGEQFF.

J is TRBJ2-5 and V is TRBV3-1; D not certain. Germline-derived CDR1 and CDR2 are LGHDT and YNNKEL (reference sequence). CDR3 length: 12 residues. Trimming removed 2 bases at V and 5 bases at J, with 6 bases between. This CDR3 reads CASSQIGETQYF. The CDR3 coding sequence is TGTGCCAGCAGCCAAATCGGGGAGACCCAGTACTTC.

The chain uses TRBV5-1 and TRBJ1-2; TRBD1 matches at 8 bases. The CDR3 has 13 amino acids. Trimming at V came to 0 bases and at J to 8 bases, leaving 3 bases not matched to a gene. Germline V CDR1 and CDR2: SGHRS, YFSETQ. In DNA form, the CDR3 reads TGCGCCAGCAGCTTGGCAGGGGGCAACGGCTACACCTTC. Translated: CASSLAGGNGYTF. The variable domain in full, completed from reference TRBV5-1 and TRBJ1-2, reads KAGVTQTPRYLIKTRGQQVTLSCSPISGHRSVSWYQQTPGQGLQFLFEYFSETQRNKGNFPGRFSGRQFSNSRSEMNVSTLELGDSALYLCASSLAGGNGYTFGSGTRLTVV.

This chain links TRBV15 with TRBJ2-1; tentatively, D is TRBD1 (6 bases). The germline gives CDR1 LNHNV, CDR2 YYDKDF (reference sequence). Trimming pared 0 bases from V and 4 bases from J, leaving 10 bases between. The CDR3 is made up of 15 amino acids. The CDR3 DNA sequence: TGTGCCACCAGCAGAGATAGAGGGGGTTACAATGAGCAGTTCTTC. This codes for CATSRDRGGYNEQFF.

The rearrangement joins TRBV6-6 to TRBJ1-5, with 10 bases aligning to TRBD1. The CDR3 covers 14 residues. V lost 2 bases and J lost 16; bases outside the gene matches: 11. Germline V gene data show CDR1 as MNHNY and CDR2 as SVGAGI (reference sequence). CDR3 sequence (DNA): TGTGCCAGCAGTTACCGGCTTCCGGGACAGGGGTCCCATTTT. The encoded protein is CASSYRLPGQGSHF.

V usage is TRBV28 and J usage is TRBJ1-2, with 8 nucleotides matching TRBD1. With 5 bases clipped from V and 5 bases from J, the junction kept 10 bases outside the gene matches. Germline loops: CDR1 MDHEN, CDR2 SYDVKM. This CDR3 contains 15 residues. The CDR3 DNA reads TGTGCCAGCAGTAATACAGGGGGTAATAGGTATGGCTACACCTTC. Translated: CASSNTGGNRYGYTF.

The chain combines TRBV30 with TRBJ1-5, with D uncertain. V was trimmed by 0 bases and J by 9 bases, leaving 9 bases between them. CDR1 is GTSNPN, CDR2 SVGIG, per germline (reference sequence). The CDR3 sequence is 12 residues long. Here the CDR3 reads CAWSVVRGPQHF. In DNA, the CDR3 is TGTGCCTGGAGTGTTGTGAGAGGGCCCCAGCATTTT.

The chain employs TRBV7-2 and TRBJ2-1; D uncertain. The CDR3 has 18 residues. V lost 0 bases, J lost 2 bases, and 17 bases lay in between. The germline gives CDR1 SGHTA, CDR2 FQGNSA. The CDR3 reads CASSLAPRQAKAYNEQFF. The CDR3 nucleotides read TGTGCCAGCAGCTTAGCGCCTCGCCAGGCCAAGGCCTACAATGAGCAGTTCTTC.

The chain has TRBV2 and TRBJ2-1; 9 nucleotides match TRBD2. V was clipped by 5 bases and J by 5 bases; unmatched bases: 10. In germline, CDR1 is SNHLY, CDR2 FYNNEI. CDR3 length: 16 amino acids. This chain's CDR3 is CASSQRLAGLNNEQFF. The DNA for the CDR3 is TGTGCCAGCAGTCAGAGGCTAGCGGGACTCAACAATGAGCAGTTCTTC. The entire variable domain, with the rest obtained from reference TRBV2 and TRBJ2-1, is as follows: EPEVTQTPSHQVTQMGQEVILRCVPISNHLYFYWYRQILGQKVEFLVSFYNNEISEKSEIFDDQFSVERPDGSNFTLKIRSTKLEDSAMYFCASSQRLAGLNNEQFFGPGTRLTVL.

The chain uses TRBV27 and TRBJ2-2; TRBD2 aligns across 13 bases. V gave up 8 bases and J gave up 5 bases; unmatched junction bases: 5. CDR1 is MNHEY and CDR2 is SMNVEV in the germline V gene (reference sequence). CDR3 length: 15 amino acids. The CDR3 bases are TGTGCCAGCCAACCGGGACTAGCGGGAACCGGGGAGCTGTTTTTT. It specifies CASQPGLAGTGELFF.

The chain couples TRBV4-2 to TRBJ1-2; D is unresolved. Trimming removed 0 bases from V and 0 bases from J, with 8 bases in between. Germline V gene lookup returns CDR1 LGHNA and CDR2 YNFKEQ. CDR3 length equals 15 residues. The CDR3 DNA reads TGTGCCAGCAGCCAAGAGGGTCAAGCTAACTATGGCTACACCTTC. As protein: CASSQEGQANYGYTF.

This chain uses TRBV5-1 with TRBJ2-7, with TRBD2 identical over 7 bases. CDR1 is SGHRS and CDR2 is YFSETQ in the germline V gene. With V trimmed by 2 bases and J by 3 bases, 8 bases remained unmatched. This CDR3 has 15 residues. The CDR3 sequence: CASSFGLAANYEQYF. DNA of the CDR3: TGCGCCAGCAGCTTTGGTCTAGCGGCTAACTACGAGCAGTACTTC.

The chain combines TRBV29-1 with TRBJ2-1, with 10 bases that match TRBD2. The V segment lost 6 bases and the J segment 9 bases; nucleotides outside the gene matches: 14. This CDR3 has 15 amino acids. The V gene's germline CDR1 is SQVTM and CDR2 ANQGSEA. CDR3 region: CSVERAGGPYLEQFF. CDR3 coding DNA: TGCAGCGTCGAAAGAGCGGGAGGGCCTTATCTTGAGCAGTTCTTC.